The T cell receptor (beta chain) described here comes from a study of OX40 agonist ivuxolimab in advanced cancers. Study overall: Eligibility rules accepted prior anti-PD-1, anti-PD-L1 or anti-CTLA-4 therapy, and 40% to 50% had some. Two patients with cutaneous melanoma and one with hepatocellular carcinoma, three in total, showed partial responses. The study's findings and limits: In CD8+ T cells, expanded clones were on average more numerous than in CD4+.

Per the germline V gene, CDR1 is SGHDT and CDR2 is YYEEEE. V was cut by 0 bases and J by 5 bases, with 11 bases left in between. The CDR3 has 14 amino acids. Concerning this clone itself: The antigen is not known.

Autoimmune disease history or systemic immunosuppression led to patient exclusion. Here immunoSEQ multiplex PCR was the method, and the copy in TCRdb shows in-frame clones only, minus some. The sample lists about 45,000 clones, approximately 86% occurring once. Sequenced material: CD4+ or CD8+ T cells sorted from blood, taken in a trial of the OX40 agonist ivuxolimab. The TCR comes from an adult with an advanced solid tumor such as melanoma, head and neck, liver or kidney cancer. This chain uses TRBV5-6 with TRBJ2-5, with D possibly being TRBD1 (6 bases). This CDR3 reads CASSLALGAETQYF. The DNA for the CDR3 is TGTGCCAGCAGCTTGGCTTTGGGGGCGGAGACCCAGTACTTC.